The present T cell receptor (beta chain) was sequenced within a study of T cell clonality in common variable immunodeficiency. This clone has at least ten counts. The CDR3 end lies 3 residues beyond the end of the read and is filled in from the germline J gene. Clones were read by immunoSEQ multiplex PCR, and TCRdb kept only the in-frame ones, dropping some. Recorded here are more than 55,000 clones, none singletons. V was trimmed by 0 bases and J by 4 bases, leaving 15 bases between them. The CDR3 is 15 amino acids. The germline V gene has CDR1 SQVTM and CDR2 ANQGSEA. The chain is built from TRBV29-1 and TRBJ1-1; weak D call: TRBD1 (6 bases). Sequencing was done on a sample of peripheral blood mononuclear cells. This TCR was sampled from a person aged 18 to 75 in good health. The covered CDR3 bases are TGCAGCGTTGAAGATCCCCAGGGGCTCAGCACTGAA. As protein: CSVEDPQGLSTE. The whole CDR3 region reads CSVEDPQGLSTEAFF.